The following is a T cell receptor beta chain sequence with its context. This entry belongs to a study of blood T cell repertoires in COVID-19. Study at large: In each case, the material was cDNA or gDNA derived from T cells, B-cell-depleted T cells, or PBMCs.

Authors' data handling: Nucleated cell number was recorded as an estimate derived from reference gene primer amplification. Generated by immunoSEQ multiplex PCR, the TCRdb table keeps only in-frame clones and is missing some. For V, J and clone size, that table is used; D and trimming come from the DNA. The data hold 300,000 to 400,000 clones, with about nine tenths observed a single time. The TCR sequence derives from a middle-aged man with active or convalescent COVID-19. The sequencing sample was made of peripheral blood.

As DNA, the CDR3 is TGTGCCAGCAGTTACTCGAGCGAGACAGGGGGTACCAGCTCCTATAATTCACCCCTCCACTTT. Its translation: CASSYSSETGGTSSYNSPLHF. J is TRBJ1-6 and V is TRBV6-2 or TRBV6-3, with TRBD1 identical over 9 bases. Losses at the gene ends were 0 bases for V and 0 bases for J; bases not matched to a gene: 12. The germline gives CDR1 MNHEY, CDR2 SVGEGT. This CDR3 comprises 21 residues.